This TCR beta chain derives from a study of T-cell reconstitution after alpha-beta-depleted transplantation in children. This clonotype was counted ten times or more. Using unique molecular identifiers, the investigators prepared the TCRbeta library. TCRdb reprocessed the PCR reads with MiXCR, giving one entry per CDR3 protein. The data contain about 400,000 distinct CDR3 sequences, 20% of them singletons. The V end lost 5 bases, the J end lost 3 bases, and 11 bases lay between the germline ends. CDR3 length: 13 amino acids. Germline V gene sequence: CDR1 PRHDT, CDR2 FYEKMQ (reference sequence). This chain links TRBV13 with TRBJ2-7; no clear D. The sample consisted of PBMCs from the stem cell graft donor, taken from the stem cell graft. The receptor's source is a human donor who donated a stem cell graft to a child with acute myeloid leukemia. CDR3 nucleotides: TGTGCCAGCAGCCCCCTCATGGACTACGAGCAGTACTTC. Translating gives CASSPLMDYEQYF.